Sequencing of this T cell receptor beta chain was carried out in a study of cytomegalovirus exposure and HLA in healthy donors. Trimming at V came to 5 bases and at J to 5 bases, leaving 10 bases not matched to a gene. Germline values: CDR1 SGHAT, CDR2 FQNNGV. The CDR3 sequence is 15 residues long. PCR was performed using 60 Vbeta and 13 Jbeta primers. Data came from immunoSEQ multiplex PCR; TCRdb stores just in-frame clones and leaves some out. Here the sample spans tens of thousands of clones, approximately 80% being singletons. This chain uses TRBV11-2 with TRBJ1-1; 8 nucleotides line up with TRBD1. The sequencing input was PBMCs. This receptor was taken from a female donor in good health and CMV-seronegative. The CDR3: CASSQRTGRVTEAFF. CDR3 DNA: TGTGCCAGCAGCCAACGGACAGGGAGGGTAACTGAAGCTTTCTTT.